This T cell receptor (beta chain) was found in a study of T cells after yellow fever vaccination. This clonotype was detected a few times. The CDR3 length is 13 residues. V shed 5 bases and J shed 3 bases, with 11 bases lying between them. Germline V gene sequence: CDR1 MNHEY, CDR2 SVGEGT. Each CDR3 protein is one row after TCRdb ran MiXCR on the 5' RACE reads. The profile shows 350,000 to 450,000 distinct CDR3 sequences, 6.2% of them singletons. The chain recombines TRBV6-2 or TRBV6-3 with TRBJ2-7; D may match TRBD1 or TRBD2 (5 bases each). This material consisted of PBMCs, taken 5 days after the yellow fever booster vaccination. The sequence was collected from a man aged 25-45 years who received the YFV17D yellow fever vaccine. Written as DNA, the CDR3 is TGTGCCAGCAGTGGATGGGACGGCTACGAGCAGTACTTC. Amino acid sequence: CASSGWDGYEQYF.